Following are 18 T cell receptor beta chains from one sample sequenced in a study of blood T cells in healthy people across ages. Using a J-beta primer mix together with a sample-barcoded 5' primer, a second PCR was run for about 6 to 11 cycles. TCRdb itself ran the 5' RACE reads through MiXCR, one entry per CDR3 protein. The sample lists just under 750,000 distinct CDR3 sequences; roughly 20% were seen once. The sample comprised blood. Source of these receptors: a man in his 70s in good health.

This clonotype was detected a few times. No conserved phenylalanine or tryptophan ends this CDR3, so it is likely a read error. The chain carries TRBV12-5 and TRBJ1-6; D gene unclear. In germline, CDR1 is LGHNT, CDR2 FRNRAP. There are 13 residues in the CDR3. CDR3 nucleotides: TGTGCCACCGGCCGCGCAGATAATTCACCCCTCCACCTT. Protein sequence: CATGRADNSPLHL.

The table lists this clonotype with a few counts. The rearrangement uses TRBV4-3 and TRBJ2-2, with TRBD2 matching 10 bases. The CDR3 covers 15 residues. V lost 7 bases to trimming and J lost 5 bases; unmatched junction nucleotides: 7. Germline V gives CDR1 LGHNA, CDR2 YSLEER. The CDR3: CASKLAGVDTGELFF. The CDR3 DNA reads as TGCGCCAGCAAGCTAGCGGGAGTCGATACCGGGGAGCTGTTTTTT.

The chain links TRBV6-5 to TRBJ1-5; D unresolved. The ends were cut back, 2 bases at V and 4 bases at J, with 9 bases in the middle. The CDR3 spans 14 residues. CDR1 MNHEY and CDR2 SVGAGI come from the germline V gene. This CDR3 is CASSYGARNQPQHF. As DNA, the CDR3 is TGTGCCAGCAGTTACGGCGCAAGAAATCAGCCCCAGCATTTT.

This clonotype was counted between two and nine times. The rearrangement uses TRBV5-1 and TRBJ1-1; D is possibly TRBD1 (5 bases). V lost 2 bases and J 0 bases, leaving 11 bases between the germline ends. This CDR3 has 15 residues. Germline CDR1 and CDR2: SGHRS and YFSETQ. CDR3 region: CASSFGRALNTEAFF. CDR3 nucleotides: TGCGCCAGCAGCTTCGGCAGGGCTTTGAACACTGAAGCTTTCTTT.

V and J are TRBV7-6 and TRBJ2-7; TRBD1 matches at 8 bases. The CDR3 loop spans 17 amino acids. V shed 0 bases, J shed 2 bases, and the junction held 9 bases outside the gene matches. The germline CDR1 and CDR2 sequences are SGHVS and FNYEAQ. For the CDR3, the DNA is TGTGCCAGCAGCTTAGCGAGTCGGACAGGGTTCCCCTACGAGCAGTACTTC. It translates to CASSLASRTGFPYEQYF.

The V gene is TRBV20-1, the J gene TRBJ2-3; the D call may be TRBD1 or TRBD2 (5 bases each). The V end was cut by 0 bases, the J end by 0 bases, with 19 bases between. Germline CDR1 reads DFQATT; CDR2 reads SNEGSKA (reference sequence). The CDR3 is 18 amino acids. DNA of the CDR3: TGCAGTGCTAGAGACCTGTTAGGCCGGGGACCTAGCACAGATACGCAGTATTTT. Residues: CSARDLLGRGPSTDTQYF.

V gene TRBV6-5 combines with J gene TRBJ2-1, with TRBD2 identical over 7 bases. The DNA end favors TRBJ2-7, so the J call may be wrong. CDR3 length equals 13 residues. Germline V CDR1 and CDR2: MNHEY, SVGAGI. CDR3 nucleotide sequence: TGTGCCAGCAGCCGAGCTAGCGGTTACGAGCAGTACTTC. Its protein is CASSRASGYEQYF.

This clonotype was counted between two and nine times. The V call is TRBV20-1, the J call TRBJ2-3; the D is unclear. Germline V gene lookup returns CDR1 DFQATT and CDR2 SNEGSKA (reference sequence). Trimming stripped 0 bases from V and 0 bases from J, with 4 bases between. This CDR3 region has 13 residues. In DNA form, the CDR3 reads TGCAGTGCTAGAGATCATAGCACAGATACGCAGTATTTT. Its protein is CSARDHSTDTQYF.

This clonotype was detected only a few times. The rearrangement links TRBV10-3 to TRBJ2-5; 7 bases map to TRBD2. The CDR3 is made up of 13 amino acids. V shed 2 bases, J shed 6 bases, and the junction held 3 bases outside the gene matches. Germline CDR1 and CDR2: ENHRY and SYGVKD. The CDR3 coding sequence is TGTGCCATCAGTGAGGGGACTATTAAGACCCAGTACTTC. Protein: CAISEGTIKTQYF.

This clonotype appeared a few times. This chain links TRBV10-2 with TRBJ2-1; the match to TRBD2 covers 9 bases. V was pared by 4 bases and J by 12 bases, with 4 bases of the junction left unmatched. This CDR3 is built from 12 residues. The germline V gene encodes CDR1 WSHSY and CDR2 SAAADI. CDR3 residues: CASSVWREGQFF. CDR3 in DNA: TGCGCCAGCAGTGTATGGCGGGAGGGGCAGTTCTTC.

This clonotype was seen a few times. The chain couples TRBV20-1 to TRBJ2-5; tentative D call: TRBD1 (5 bases). Per germline, CDR1 DFQATT and CDR2 SNEGSKA (reference sequence). Trimming stripped 4 bases from V and 2 bases from J, with 11 bases between. The CDR3 is 13 amino acids. Here the CDR3 reads CSATWGGQETQYF. DNA for the CDR3: TGCAGTGCTACATGGGGCGGTCAAGAGACCCAGTACTTC.

This clonotype was picked up many times. The chain employs TRBV7-2 and TRBJ2-5; D call uncertain. This CDR3 is built from 15 residues. Germline CDR1 and CDR2: SGHTA and FQGNSA. Trimming removed 4 bases at V and 2 bases at J, with 14 bases between. In DNA form, the CDR3 reads TGTGCCAGCAGCTACTCCGGTCGGGTTCAAGAGACCCAGTACTTC. This sequence encodes CASSYSGRVQETQYF.

In its sample, this clonotype was seen a few times. The genes are TRBV5-1 and TRBJ2-7, with D uncertain. The length of the CDR3 is 14 residues. Trimming cost V 3 bases and J 0 bases, with 10 bases left between them. CDR1 and CDR2 from the germline V gene are SGHRS and YFSETQ. This CDR3 reads CASSSKTPSYEQYF. In DNA, the CDR3 is TGCGCCAGCAGCTCTAAGACACCCTCCTACGAGCAGTACTTC. Full variable domain (missing parts from reference TRBV5-1 and TRBJ2-7): KAGVTQTPRYLIKTRGQQVTLSCSPISGHRSVSWYQQTPGQGLQFLFEYFSETQRNKGNFPGRFSGRQFSNSRSEMNVSTLELGDSALYLCASSSKTPSYEQYFGPGTRLTVT.

This clonotype was counted only a few times. The rearrangement joins TRBV2 to TRBJ2-1; 13 nucleotides match TRBD2. Germline V gene data show CDR1 as SNHLY and CDR2 as FYNNEI. The trim removed 7 bases at V and 14 bases at J, leaving 11 bases unmatched. This CDR3 region has 14 residues. This CDR3 reads CASTPTTSGGGEFF. CDR3 in DNA: TGTGCCAGCACGCCGACAACTAGCGGGGGGGGTGAGTTCTTC.

The rearrangement uses TRBV27 and TRBJ2-3; 7 bases line up with TRBD1. Trimming cost V 2 bases and J 14 bases; bases outside gene matches: 7. Germline V lookup: CDR1 MNHEY, CDR2 SMNVEV (reference sequence). This CDR3 comprises 12 residues. The CDR3 coding sequence is TGTGCCAGCAGTTTAGAGGGGACAGTTCTGTATTTT. It encodes CASSLEGTVLYF.

This clonotype was found a few times. The V call is TRBV7-2, the J call TRBJ2-2; 12 bases are a match to TRBD2. The length of the CDR3 is 14 residues. Germline CDR1 reads SGHTA; CDR2 reads FQGNSA. V was clipped by 5 bases and J by 8 bases; unmatched bases: 3. In DNA form, the CDR3 reads TGTGCCAGCAGCCGGACTAGCGGGGCGGGGGAGCTGTTTTTT. It encodes CASSRTSGAGELFF.

In its sample, this clonotype was seen a few times. This chain joins TRBV12-3 or TRBV12-4 and TRBJ1-2; no definite D call. The CDR3 loop spans 14 amino acids. V lost 6 bases and J 1 base, leaving 12 bases between the germline ends. The DNA for the CDR3 is TGTGCCAGCAGCTTGATTTTACTTAACTATGGCTACACCTTC. It translates to CASSLILLNYGYTF.

This chain connects TRBV3-1 to TRBJ2-4, with D hard to call. V was shortened by 4 bases and J by 8 bases, with 9 bases between the two germline ends. The CDR3 loop spans 12 amino acids. Per the germline V gene, CDR1 is LGHDT and CDR2 is YNNKEL (reference sequence). The CDR3 here is CASSPEGDIQYF. CDR3 DNA sequence: TGTGCCAGCAGCCCCGAAGGTGACATTCAGTACTTC.